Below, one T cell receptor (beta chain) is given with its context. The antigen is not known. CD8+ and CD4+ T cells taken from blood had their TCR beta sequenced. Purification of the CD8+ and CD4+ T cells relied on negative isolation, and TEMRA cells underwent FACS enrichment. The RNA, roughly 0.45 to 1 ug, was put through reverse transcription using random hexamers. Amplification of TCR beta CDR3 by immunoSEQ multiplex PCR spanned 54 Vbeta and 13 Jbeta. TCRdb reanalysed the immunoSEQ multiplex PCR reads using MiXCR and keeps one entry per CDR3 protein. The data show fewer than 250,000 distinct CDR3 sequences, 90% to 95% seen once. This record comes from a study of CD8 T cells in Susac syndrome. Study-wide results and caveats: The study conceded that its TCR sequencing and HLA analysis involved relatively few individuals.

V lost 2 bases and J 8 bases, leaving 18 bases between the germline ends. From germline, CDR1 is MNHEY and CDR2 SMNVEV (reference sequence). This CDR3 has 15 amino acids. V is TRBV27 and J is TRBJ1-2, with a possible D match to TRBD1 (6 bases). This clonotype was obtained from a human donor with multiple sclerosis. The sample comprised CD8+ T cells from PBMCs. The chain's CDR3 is CASSLTSGQTWGYTF. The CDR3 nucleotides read TGTGCCAGCAGTTTAACGTCCGGACAGACGTGGGGCTACACCTTC.